The clone carrying this T cell receptor beta chain was seen more than once but under ten times. Its antigen is as yet unknown. The CDR3 consists of 17 residues. The ends lost 2 bases at V and 0 bases at J; junction bases unmatched: 7. The sample comes from a study of response to subunit inactivated influenza vaccine. One entry per CDR3 protein results from TCRdb running MiXCR on the RT-PCR reads. The sample gives 450,000 to 600,000 distinct CDR3 sequences, around 7.9% of which show up once; 13% is in the top ten. General study results and limits: Researchers suggested that each seasonal influenza vaccination recruits few new T cells.

The source of this sequence is a man in his fifties or sixties who received an inactivated influenza vaccine. V and J are TRBV12-3 or TRBV12-4 and TRBJ1-5; 7 bases align to TRBD1. The material sequenced was PBMCs from blood, taken around 25 months after vaccination. The CDR3 DNA sequence: TGTGCCAGCAGTTTATCCAGGGGGACAAATAGCAATCAGCCCCAGCATTTT. It is translated as CASSLSRGTNSNQPQHF.